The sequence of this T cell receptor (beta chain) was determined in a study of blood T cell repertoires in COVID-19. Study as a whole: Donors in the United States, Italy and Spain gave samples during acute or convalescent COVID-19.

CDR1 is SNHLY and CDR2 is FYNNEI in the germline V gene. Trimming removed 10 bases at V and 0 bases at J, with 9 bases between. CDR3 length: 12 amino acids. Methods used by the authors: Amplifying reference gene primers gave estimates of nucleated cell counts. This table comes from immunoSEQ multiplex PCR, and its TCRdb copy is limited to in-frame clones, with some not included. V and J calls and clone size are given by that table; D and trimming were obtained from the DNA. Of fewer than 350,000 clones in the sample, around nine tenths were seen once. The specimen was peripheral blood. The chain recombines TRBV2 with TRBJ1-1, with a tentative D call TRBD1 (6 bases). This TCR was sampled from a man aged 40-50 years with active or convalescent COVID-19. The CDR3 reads CATRTVNTEAFF. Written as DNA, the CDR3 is TGTGCCACCAGGACAGTGAACACTGAAGCTTTCTTT. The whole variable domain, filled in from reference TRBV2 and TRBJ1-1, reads EPEVTQTPSHQVTQMGQEVILRCVPISNHLYFYWYRQILGQKVEFLVSFYNNEISEKSEIFDDQFSVERPDGSNFTLKIRSTKLEDSAMYFCATRTVNTEAFFGQGTRLTVV.